The 30 T cell receptor beta chains given below trace back to one sample, sequenced in a study of T-cell memory formation after mild COVID-19. One entry per CDR3 protein, called by TCRdb with MiXCR from the 5' RACE reads. The sample holds roughly 150,000 distinct CDR3 sequences, 10% to 15% seen once. Input material: PBMCs or a T cell subset sorted from them (not recorded which). These receptors originate from a man younger than 35 who had mild COVID-19 (a few samples of this study predate the infection). Cell type and time point are not known.

This clonotype was recorded a few times. The CDR3 loop reads CASSLAVGGSEAFF. DNA for the CDR3: TGCGCCAGCAGCTTGGCCGTTGGAGGTTCTGAAGCTTTCTTT. The V and J genes are TRBV5-1 and TRBJ1-1; D is unresolved. Germline V CDR1 and CDR2: SGHRS, YFSETQ. The V and J ends lost 0 bases and 6 bases respectively, with 12 bases between them. This CDR3 contains 14 residues.

The chain links TRBV5-1 to TRBJ1-2; TRBD1 might be the D (5 bases). The germline CDR1 and CDR2 sequences are SGHRS and YFSETQ. V lost 1 base, J lost 3 bases, and 10 bases lay in between. The CDR3 sequence is 14 residues long. The CDR3 DNA sequence: TGCGCCAGCAGCTTGTCAGGGAGCGACTATGGCTACACCTTC. The encoded protein is CASSLSGSDYGYTF. Combining the CDR3 with reference TRBV5-1 and TRBJ1-2 gives the whole variable domain KAGVTQTPRYLIKTRGQQVTLSCSPISGHRSVSWYQQTPGQGLQFLFEYFSETQRNKGNFPGRFSGRQFSNSRSEMNVSTLELGDSALYLCASSLSGSDYGYTFGSGTRLTVV.

This clonotype was found a few times. This chain connects TRBV4-2 to TRBJ2-5, with D hard to call. The CDR3 spans 16 residues. V lost 0 bases to trimming and J lost 0 bases, with 11 bases between them. From germline, CDR1 is LGHNA and CDR2 YNFKEQ. As DNA, the CDR3 is TGTGCCAGCAGCCAAGATTTAGGGTTCAACCAAGAGACCCAGTACTTC. Encoded protein: CASSQDLGFNQETQYF.

The chain has TRBV6-2 or TRBV6-3 and TRBJ2-1; D gene uncertain. The germline gives CDR1 MNHEY, CDR2 SVGEGT. Trimming stripped 0 bases from V and 0 bases from J, with 9 bases between. CDR3 length equals 16 residues. The CDR3 loop reads CASSYSVQSSYNEQFF. CDR3 nucleotides: TGTGCCAGCAGTTACTCGGTGCAGAGCTCCTACAATGAGCAGTTCTTC.

This clonotype has a count of ten or more. This sequence joins TRBV12-3 or TRBV12-4 and TRBJ2-7; D possibly corresponds to TRBD1 (6 bases). The V end was cut by 5 bases, the J end by 0 bases, with 11 bases between. CDR3 length: 14 residues. The CDR3 protein is CASSPRGTSYEQYF. In DNA form, the CDR3 reads TGTGCCAGCAGTCCCAGGGGTACCTCCTACGAGCAGTACTTC.

The chain has TRBV3-1 and TRBJ2-1; 14 bases are a match to TRBD2. This CDR3 is 18 amino acids long. The germline V gene encodes CDR1 LGHDT and CDR2 YNNKEL (reference sequence). The trim removed 2 bases at V and 2 bases at J, leaving 5 bases unmatched. CDR3 protein: CASSQSRTSGGTYNEQFF. The CDR3 DNA is TGTGCCAGCAGCCAAAGCCGGACTAGCGGGGGGACCTACAATGAGCAGTTCTTC.

V gene TRBV3-1 combines with J gene TRBJ2-5; 11 nucleotides agree with TRBD2. The CDR3 contains 17 residues. Trimming took 1 base from V and 5 from J; bases not matched to a gene: 9. Germline CDR1 is LGHDT and CDR2 is YNNKEL (reference sequence). The CDR3 region is CASSQGIAGGPWETQYF. In nucleotides, the CDR3 is TGTGCCAGCAGCCAAGGCATAGCGGGGGGGCCCTGGGAGACCCAGTACTTC.

The gene calls are TRBV5-1 and TRBJ2-3, with D perhaps TRBD1 or TRBD2 (5 bases each). The CDR3 has 16 residues. Trimming removed 3 bases from V and 0 bases from J, with 14 bases in between. Germline CDR1 is SGHRS and CDR2 is YFSETQ. The CDR3 sequence is CASSSGTDGSTDTQYF. The CDR3 DNA reads as TGCGCCAGCAGCTCGGGGACCGATGGTAGCACAGATACGCAGTATTTT. Filled out from reference TRBV5-1 and TRBJ2-3, the complete variable domain reads KAGVTQTPRYLIKTRGQQVTLSCSPISGHRSVSWYQQTPGQGLQFLFEYFSETQRNKGNFPGRFSGRQFSNSRSEMNVSTLELGDSALYLCASSSGTDGSTDTQYFGPGTRLTVL.

Remarks on this clonotype: Since a much larger clone is just one base distant, this may be a read error. The chain recombines TRBV6-6 with TRBJ1-2, with 8 bases that match TRBD1. The V gene's germline CDR1 is MNHNY and CDR2 SVGAGI (reference sequence). The CDR3 consists of 13 residues. V was pared by 4 bases and J by 2 bases, with 0 bases of the junction left unmatched. The CDR3 spells CASSWTGNYGYTF. The CDR3 DNA sequence: TGTGCCAGCAGTTGGACAGGGAACTATGGCTACACCTTC.

This clonotype was seen a handful of times. The rearrangement joins TRBV4-1 to TRBJ1-5, with D perhaps TRBD1 (6 bases). CDR1 is MGHRA and CDR2 is YSYEKL in the germline V gene. CDR3 length: 14 amino acids. Trimming removed 3 bases from V and 4 bases from J, with 10 bases in between. The DNA for the CDR3 is TGCGCCAGCAGCCATCGACAGGATAATCAGCCCCAGCATTTT. This codes for CASSHRQDNQPQHF.

This clonotype showed up many times. The CDR3 loop is CASSLGHAPSDEQYV. The CDR3 DNA reads as TGCGCCAGCAGCTTGGGGCACGCGCCCAGCGACGAGCAGTACGTC. The chain joins TRBV5-1 to TRBJ2-7; D ambiguous. The length of the CDR3 is 15 residues. CDR1 and CDR2 from the germline V gene are SGHRS and YFSETQ. Trimming stripped 0 bases from V and 5 bases from J, with 15 bases between.

The chain couples TRBV12-3 or TRBV12-4 to TRBJ2-5, with D unclear. This CDR3 contains 12 residues. Trimming left V 4 bases short and J 7 bases short, with 10 bases between. The CDR3: CASSSQFGTQYF. The CDR3 DNA reads TGTGCCAGCAGTTCCCAATTTGGGACCCAGTACTTC.

The CDR3 loop is CASGTGSEQYV. CDR3 coding DNA: TGTGCCAGCGGAACGGGCAGCGAGCAGTACGTC. V usage is TRBV6-6 and J usage is TRBJ2-7; no reliable D call. The CDR3 contains 11 residues. Trimming stripped 8 bases from V and 6 bases from J, with 11 bases between. The V gene's germline CDR1 is MNHNY and CDR2 SVGAGI (reference sequence).

This clonotype was detected a few times. The junction departs from the called germline gene at one end, perhaps through a read error. The genes are TRBV15 and TRBJ2-5; D gene unclear. The CDR3 runs 12 residues. Per the germline V gene, CDR1 is LNHNV and CDR2 is YYDKDF (reference sequence). The CDR3, as DNA: TGTGCCACCAGTAGAGGCCAAGAGACCCAGTACTTC. This encodes CATSRGQETQYF.

Here the CDR3 reads CASSYVAGGPRSTEAFF. The CDR3 region has the DNA TGTGCCAGCAGTTACGTGGCTGGGGGCCCTAGGTCCACTGAAGCTTTCTTT. The chain has TRBV6-2 or TRBV6-3 and TRBJ1-1; D is possibly TRBD1 (6 bases). V shed 2 bases and J shed 4 bases, with 20 bases lying between them. This CDR3 is 17 amino acids long. Looked up from germline, CDR1 is MNHEY and CDR2 is SVGEGT.

The chain joins TRBV20-1 to TRBJ1-6; D is unclear. CDR3 length: 14 amino acids. The germline V gene encodes CDR1 DFQATT and CDR2 SNEGSKA (reference sequence). Trimming took off 4 bases at V and 7 bases at J, with 14 bases between the two ends. DNA for the CDR3: TGCAGTGCTAAGCGGGGAGGGATGAATTCACCCCTCCACTTT. Amino acids: CSAKRGGMNSPLHF.

Many counts were recorded for this clonotype. The chain links TRBV6-2 or TRBV6-3 to TRBJ2-2, with D possibly called TRBD1 or TRBD2 (6 bases each). The CDR3 is made up of 15 amino acids. V lost 5 bases and J 7 bases, leaving 17 bases between the germline ends. CDR1 and CDR2 from the germline V gene are MNHEY and SVGEGT. CDR3: CASSPGRGLNGELFF. CDR3 bases: TGTGCCAGCAGTCCCGGCCGGGGGCTTAACGGGGAGCTGTTTTTT.

This chain connects TRBV11-2 to TRBJ2-2; 8 bases agree with TRBD1. After removal of 3 bases from V and 4 bases from J, the junction contained 13 bases not matched to a gene. The germline V gene has CDR1 SGHAT and CDR2 FQNNGV. The CDR3 sequence is 18 residues long. The CDR3 region has the DNA TGTGCCAGCAGCTTTCCTCAGGGGGCACCTTCTCCCACCGGGGAGCTGTTTTTT. It codes for CASSFPQGAPSPTGELFF.

This clonotype was counted only a few times. The chain has TRBV5-1 and TRBJ2-2; 12 bases line up with TRBD1. The V gene end was trimmed by 5 bases and the J gene end by 7 bases; junction bases not matched to a gene: 9. This CDR3 contains 16 residues. Germline lookup yields CDR1 SGHRS and CDR2 YFSETQ. DNA for the CDR3: TGCGCCAGCAGTCACAGCCGGGACAGGGGGCGCGGGGAGCTGTTTTTT. This sequence encodes CASSHSRDRGRGELFF.

The CDR3 coding sequence is TGTGCCATCAGTGTGAGGCAGGATAATTCACCCCTCCACTTT. Translating gives CAISVRQDNSPLHF. The gene calls are TRBV10-3 and TRBJ1-6; D not certain. V was cut by 4 bases and J by 5 bases, with 9 bases left in between. The CDR3 is made up of 14 amino acids. Germline loops: CDR1 ENHRY, CDR2 SYGVKD.

This clonotype was counted only a few times. CDR3 amino acids: CASSFPSAGLAINYGYTF. The CDR3 DNA sequence: TGTGCCAGCAGTTTCCCCTCGGCAGGGTTAGCTATCAACTATGGCTACACCTTC. This sequence joins TRBV28 and TRBJ1-2; maybe TRBD1 (5 bases). Trimming removed 3 bases from V and 2 bases from J, with 22 bases in between. There are 18 residues in the CDR3. Looked up from germline, CDR1 is MDHEN and CDR2 is SYDVKM.

The rearrangement uses TRBV5-1 and TRBJ1-4; 7 bases fit TRBD1. There are 16 residues in the CDR3. Germline trimming cut 3 bases from V and 4 bases from J; bases unmatched to any gene: 9. Germline V gives CDR1 SGHRS, CDR2 YFSETQ. The DNA for the CDR3 is TGCGCCAGCAGCTCGACGGGTCGACAGGGTAATGAAAAACTGTTTTTT. It yields the protein CASSSTGRQGNEKLFF.

This clonotype has at least ten counts. This chain's CDR3 is CASSLGPGADTQYF. CDR3 in DNA: TGTGCCAGCAGCTTAGGGCCGGGGGCAGATACGCAGTATTTT. The chain combines TRBV7-2 with TRBJ2-3, with a possible D match to TRBD2 (6 bases). CDR3 length: 14 amino acids. V lost 1 base and J 4 bases, leaving 9 bases between the germline ends. Germline-derived CDR1 and CDR2 are SGHTA and FQGNSA.

The table lists this clonotype with a few counts. This chain joins TRBV4-2 and TRBJ2-2, with 11 bases lining up with TRBD2. V lost 3 bases and J lost 3; bases outside the gene matches: 6. The CDR3 runs 17 residues. Germline values: CDR1 LGHNA, CDR2 YNFKEQ. The CDR3: CASSHPSGGSDTGELFF. CDR3 bases: TGTGCCAGCAGCCACCCTAGCGGGGGGAGCGACACCGGGGAGCTGTTTTTT.

The sample holds a few counts of this clonotype. The chain links TRBV29-1 to TRBJ1-5, with D uncertain. CDR3 length equals 12 residues. Germline V gene data show CDR1 as SQVTM and CDR2 as ANQGSEA. V was cut by 7 bases and J by 5 bases, with 12 bases left in between. The CDR3 region is CSARDLDQPQHF. The CDR3 DNA is TGCAGCGCCAGAGACCTGGATCAGCCCCAGCATTTT.

This chain connects TRBV28 to TRBJ1-5; tentative D call: TRBD1 (5 bases). V lost 3 bases to trimming and J lost 1 base, with 7 bases between them. The CDR3 loop spans 14 amino acids. Looked up from germline, CDR1 is MDHEN and CDR2 is SYDVKM. Here the CDR3 reads CASSLGRSNQPQHF. For the CDR3, the DNA is TGTGCCAGCAGTTTGGGACGGAGCAATCAGCCCCAGCATTTT.

This clonotype was detected once. V gene TRBV5-1 combines with J gene TRBJ2-3, with 9 bases identical to TRBD2. This CDR3 contains 17 residues. Germline V gene data show CDR1 as SGHRS and CDR2 as YFSETQ. V was pared by 2 bases and J by 1 base, with 8 bases of the junction left unmatched. The CDR3 loop is CASSLGAGGPGTDTQYF. The CDR3 region has the DNA TGCGCCAGCAGCTTAGGGGCGGGGGGGCCCGGCACAGATACGCAGTATTTT.

This rearrangement joins TRBV12-3 or TRBV12-4 to TRBJ2-1; 8 bases fit TRBD2. V lost 6 bases to trimming and J lost 5 bases; unmatched junction nucleotides: 12. The CDR3 spans 16 residues. The chain's CDR3 is CASRAQDTAGDNEQFF. The DNA for the CDR3 is TGTGCCAGCAGGGCCCAAGATACAGCGGGAGACAATGAGCAGTTCTTC.

The chain is built from TRBV18 and TRBJ2-5; TRBD1 matches 7 bases. Germline V gives CDR1 KGHSH, CDR2 LQKENI. Germline trimming cut 1 base from V and 2 bases from J; bases unmatched to any gene: 4. The CDR3 consists of 15 residues. The CDR3 region has the DNA TGTGCCAGCTCACCACAGGGGGCCCGACAAGAGACCCAGTACTTC. It is translated as CASSPQGARQETQYF. Full variable domain (missing parts from reference TRBV18 and TRBJ2-5): NAGVMQNPRHLVRRRGQEARLRCSPMKGHSHVYWYRQLPEEGLKFMVYLQKENIIDESGMPKERFSAEFPKEGPSILRIQQVVRGDSAAYFCASSPQGARQETQYFGPGTRLLVL.

The chain is built from TRBV18 and TRBJ1-2; D call uncertain. The germline V and J ends were trimmed by 6 bases and 3 bases, with 5 bases remaining between them. The germline V gene encodes CDR1 KGHSH and CDR2 LQKENI. This CDR3 comprises 11 residues. The CDR3 loop reads CASSQDYGYTF. The CDR3 nucleotides read TGTGCCAGCTCCCAGGACTATGGCTACACCTTC.